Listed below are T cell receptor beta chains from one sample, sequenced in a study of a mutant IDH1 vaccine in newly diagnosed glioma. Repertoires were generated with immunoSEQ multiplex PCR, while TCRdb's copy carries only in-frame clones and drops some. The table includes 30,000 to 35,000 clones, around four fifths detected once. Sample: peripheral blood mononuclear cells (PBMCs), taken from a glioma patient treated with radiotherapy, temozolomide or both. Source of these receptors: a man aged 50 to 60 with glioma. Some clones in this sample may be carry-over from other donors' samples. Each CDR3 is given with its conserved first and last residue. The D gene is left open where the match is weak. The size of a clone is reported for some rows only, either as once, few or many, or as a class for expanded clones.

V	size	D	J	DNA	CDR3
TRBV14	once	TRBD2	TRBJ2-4	TGTGCCAGCAGCCAAGGGCGGGGGAACATTCAGTACTTC	CASSQGRGNIQYF
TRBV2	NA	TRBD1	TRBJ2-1	TGTGCCAGCAGTCGAGGAGGGGGGACAGGGTGTTTCTTC	CASSRGGGTGCFF
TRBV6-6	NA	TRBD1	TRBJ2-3	TGTGCCAGCAGGGGGACCGGGACAGGGAGGGATACGCAGTATTTT	CASRGTGTGRDTQYF
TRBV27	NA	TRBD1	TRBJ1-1	TGTGCCAGCAGTTTAACCCCTCCCGGGACAGGGACTACTGAAGCTTTCTTT	CASSLTPPGTGTTEAFF
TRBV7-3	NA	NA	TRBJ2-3	TGTGCCAGCAGCACAGGGGGGGGTCCAGATACGCAGTATTTT	CASSTGGGPDTQYF
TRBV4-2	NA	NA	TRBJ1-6	TGTGCCAGCAGCCAAGATCGGGGAAGGGCACCCCTCCACTTT	CASSQDRGRAPLHF
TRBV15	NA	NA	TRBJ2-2	TGTGCCACCAGCAGAGATAGGAGGGCCGGGGAGCTGTTTTTT	CATSRDRRAGELFF
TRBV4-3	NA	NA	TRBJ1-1	TGCGCCAGCAGCCAAGATGAGGGGTGGAGCACTGAAGCTTTCTTT	CASSQDEGWSTEAFF
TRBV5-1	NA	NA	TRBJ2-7	TGCGCCAGCAGCTTGGGCGGGGACTCCTCCTACGAGCAGTACTTC	CASSLGGDSSYEQYF
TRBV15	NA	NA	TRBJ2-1	TGTGCCACCAGCCTGGGGGGCAATGAGCAGTTCTTC	CATSLGGNEQFF
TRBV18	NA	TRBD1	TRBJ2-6	TGTGCCAGCTCAGCACAGGGGGCTGGGGCCAACGTCCTGACTTTC	CASSAQGAGANVLTF
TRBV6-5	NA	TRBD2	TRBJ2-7	TGTGCCAGCAGGCTAGCGGGAGCCTCCTACGAGCAGTACTTC	CASRLAGASYEQYF
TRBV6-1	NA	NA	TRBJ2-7	TGTGCCAGCAGTGACCCGTCCCCCTACGAGCAGTACTTC	CASSDPSPYEQYF
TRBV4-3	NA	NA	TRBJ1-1	TGCGCCAGCAGCCAAGAAATCCGGGGCCAGGGAGGGACTGAAGCTTTCTTT	CASSQEIRGQGGTEAFF
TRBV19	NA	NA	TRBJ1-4	TGTGCCAGTAAGAGGGTTCGTGAAAAACTGTTTTTT	CASKRVREKLFF
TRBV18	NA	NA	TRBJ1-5	TGTGCCAGCTCTGTGTCCCCCGATCAGCCCCAGCATTTT	CASSVSPDQPQHF
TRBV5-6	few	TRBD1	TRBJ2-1	TGTGCCAGCAGCCGGGACAGGGATGAGCAGTTCTTC	CASSRDRDEQFF
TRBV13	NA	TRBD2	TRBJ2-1	TGTGCCAGCAGCGTTGGACTAGCGGGGAATGAGCAGTTCTTC	CASSVGLAGNEQFF
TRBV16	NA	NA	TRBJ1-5	TGTGCCAGCAGCGGAGGACAGTTATATAGCAATCAGCCCCAGCATTTT	CASSGGQLYSNQPQHF
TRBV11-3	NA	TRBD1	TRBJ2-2	TGTGCCAGCAGCTTAGCCCGGGACAGGGGGCGGACCGGGGAGCTGTTTTTT	CASSLARDRGRTGELFF
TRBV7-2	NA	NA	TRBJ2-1	TGTGCCAGCAGCTTTGTTTCTAGCGCGCGCGATGAGCAGTTCTTC	CASSFVSSARDEQFF
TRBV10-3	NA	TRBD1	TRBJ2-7	TGTGCCATCAGTTCGGGACAGGGGATCTACGAGCAGTACTTC	CAISSGQGIYEQYF
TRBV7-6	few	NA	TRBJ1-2	TGTGCCAGCAGCTTAGGGGCAGCCTATGGCTACACCTTC	CASSLGAAYGYTF
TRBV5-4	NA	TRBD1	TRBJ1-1	TGTGCCAGCACCTCTGGGACAGGGGGCGTTACTGAAGCTTTCTTT	CASTSGTGGVTEAFF